Below are 10 T cell receptor beta chains sequenced from a single sample in a study of beta chain features in type 1 diabetes. Sequencing targeted expressed TCRB transcripts, as all isolated RNA had been reverse transcribed. Clones were read by immunoSEQ multiplex PCR, and TCRdb kept only the in-frame ones, dropping some. The data contain 140,000 to 150,000 clones, about 10% of them seen just once; the ten biggest clones take up approximately 1.3%. The specimen was naive CD4+ T cells from blood. These receptors all come from a man aged 18-30 years in good health.

There are a few counts of this clone. The chain uses TRBV7-2 and TRBJ2-6; perhaps TRBD2 as D (5 bases). Between the trimmed V and J ends, which lost 5 bases and 1 base, there was a span of 12 bases. The CDR3 is made up of 16 amino acids. CDR1 and CDR2 from the germline V gene are SGHTA and FQGNSA. The CDR3 DNA reads TGTGCCAGCAGCCAAAGGAGAGGGTCTGGGGCCAACGTCCTGACTTTC. Translated, it gives CASSQRRGSGANVLTF.

A few counts support this clone. The chain combines TRBV2 with TRBJ2-4; D is uncertain. Between the trimmed V and J ends, which lost 2 bases and 4 bases, there was a span of 6 bases. This CDR3 is built from 13 residues. Germline V gene data show CDR1 as SNHLY and CDR2 as FYNNEI. In DNA form, the CDR3 reads TGTGCCAGCAGTGAATGGCAGAAAAACATTCAGTACTTC. As protein: CASSEWQKNIQYF. The whole variable domain, remainder taken from reference TRBV2 and TRBJ2-4, is EPEVTQTPSHQVTQMGQEVILRCVPISNHLYFYWYRQILGQKVEFLVSFYNNEISEKSEIFDDQFSVERPDGSNFTLKIRSTKLEDSAMYFCASSEWQKNIQYFGAGTRLSVL.

The J gene is TRBJ2-5, the V gene TRBV21-1; TRBD2 is the table's D call, not checked against the DNA. TRBJ2-7 matches the DNA end more closely, so the J call is doubtful. TRBV21-1 is designated a pseudogene. The CDR3 consists of 15 residues. The CDR3 bases are TGTGCCAGCACCCTAAAGGGAGGCCTAGGGTGCGAGCAGTACTTC. The encoded protein is CASTLKGGLGCEQYF.

The V call is TRBV7-8, the J call TRBJ2-7; TRBD1 agrees at 7 bases. With 3 bases clipped from V and 0 bases from J, the junction kept 11 bases outside the gene matches. Germline CDR1 is SGHVS and CDR2 is FQNEAQ. This CDR3 has 17 residues. The CDR3 nucleotides are TGTGCCAGCAGCTTTCCGGGACAGACAACCAGCTCCTACGAGCAGTACTTC. Its translation: CASSFPGQTTSSYEQYF.

This clone was counted at least ten times. This chain links TRBV7-9 with TRBJ2-4; D gene uncertain. The CDR3 loop spans 11 amino acids. The V gene's germline CDR1 is SEHNR and CDR2 FQNEAQ (reference sequence). With 2 bases removed from V and 9 bases from J, the gap between germline ends came to 5 bases. The CDR3 DNA reads as TGTGCCAGCAGCTTATCGGGCATTCAGTACTTC. It is translated as CASSLSGIQYF. The variable domain in full, completed from reference TRBV7-9 and TRBJ2-4, reads DTGVSQNPRHKITKRGQNVTFRCDPISEHNRLYWYRQTLGQGPEFLTYFQNEAQLEKSRLLSDRFSAERPKGSFSTLEIQRTEQGDSAMYLCASSLSGIQYFGAGTRLSVL.

The chain uses TRBV29-1 and TRBJ1-1; no reliable D call. Germline CDR1 is SQVTM and CDR2 is ANQGSEA. V lost 4 bases and J lost 0, with 9 bases in between. The CDR3 runs to 13 residues. CDR3 region: CSVGAGMNTEAFF. The CDR3 bases are TGCAGCGTTGGGGCGGGGATGAACACTGAAGCTTTCTTT.

The sample holds a few counts of this clone. The chain links TRBV28 to TRBJ2-5; D is perhaps TRBD1 (5 bases). The V end lost 3 bases, the J end lost 5 bases, and 10 bases lay between the germline ends. The CDR3 totals 13 residues. Germline assignment: CDR1 MDHEN and CDR2 SYDVKM. The DNA of the CDR3 is TGTGCCAGCAGTTTTAGGGGCAGGGAGACCCAGTACTTC. Translating gives CASSFRGRETQYF. Full variable domain (rest looked up from reference TRBV28 and TRBJ2-5): DVKVTQSSRYLVKRTGEKVFLECVQDMDHENMFWYRQDPGLGLRLIYFSYDVKMKEKGDIPEGYSVSREKKERFSLILESASTNQTSMYLCASSFRGRETQYFGPGTRLLVL.

In nucleotides, the CDR3 is TGTGCCAGCAGCTCGGACAGAGAAGGAAACACCATATATTTT. It is translated as CASSSDREGNTIYF. The rearrangement links TRBV7-9 to TRBJ1-3, with a weak D call TRBD1 (6 bases). The CDR3 totals 14 residues. V gave up 4 bases and J gave up 4 bases, with 11 bases separating them. The germline CDR1 and CDR2 sequences are SEHNR and FQNEAQ (reference sequence). Variable domain in full (rest from reference TRBV7-9 and TRBJ1-3): DTGVSQNPRHKITKRGQNVTFRCDPISEHNRLYWYRQTLGQGPEFLTYFQNEAQLEKSRLLSDRFSAERPKGSFSTLEIQRTEQGDSAMYLCASSSDREGNTIYFGEGSWLTVV.

This clone was counted a few times. This rearrangement joins TRBV9 to TRBJ2-7; 7 nucleotides line up with TRBD2. Germline V lookup: CDR1 SGDLS, CDR2 YYNGEE. Trimming at V came to 0 bases and at J to 3 bases, leaving 6 bases not matched to a gene. The CDR3 is 15 residues long. The CDR3 is CASSVGISGYYEQYF. For the CDR3, the DNA is TGTGCCAGCAGCGTAGGGATTAGCGGGTACTACGAGCAGTACTTC.

This clone has a handful of counts. The V and J genes are TRBV18 and TRBJ2-5; D may be TRBD1 (6 bases). This CDR3 spans 13 amino acids. Germline V gene lookup returns CDR1 KGHSH and CDR2 LQKENI. V lost 6 bases and J lost 3, with 11 bases in between. For the CDR3, the DNA is TGTGCCAGCTCCCCTAACAGGGAAGAGACCCAGTACTTC. It yields the protein CASSPNREETQYF.